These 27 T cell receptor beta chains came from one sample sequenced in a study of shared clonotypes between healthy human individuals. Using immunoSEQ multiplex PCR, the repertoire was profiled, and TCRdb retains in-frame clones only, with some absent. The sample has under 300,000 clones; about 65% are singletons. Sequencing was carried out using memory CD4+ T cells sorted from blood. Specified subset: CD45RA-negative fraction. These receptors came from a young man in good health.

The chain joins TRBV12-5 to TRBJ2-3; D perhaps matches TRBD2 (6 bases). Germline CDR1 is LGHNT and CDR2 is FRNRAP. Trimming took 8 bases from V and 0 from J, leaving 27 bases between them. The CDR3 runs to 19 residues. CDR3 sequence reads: CASIVPGRWGLYSTDTQYF. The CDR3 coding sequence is TGTGCTAGTATCGTCCCAGGGAGGTGGGGGTTGTACAGCACAGATACGCAGTATTTT.

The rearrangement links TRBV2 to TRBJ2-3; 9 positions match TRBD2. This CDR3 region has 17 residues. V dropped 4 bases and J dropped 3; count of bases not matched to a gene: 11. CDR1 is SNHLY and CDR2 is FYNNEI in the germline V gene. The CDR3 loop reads CASSVGPSGIRTDTQYF. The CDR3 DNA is TGTGCCAGCAGTGTTGGCCCTAGCGGGATTAGGACAGATACGCAGTATTTT.

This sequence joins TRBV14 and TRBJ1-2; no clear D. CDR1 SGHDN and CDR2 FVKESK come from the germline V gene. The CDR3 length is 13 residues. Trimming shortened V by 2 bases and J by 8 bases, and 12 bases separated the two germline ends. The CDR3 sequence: CASSQQTGGGYTF. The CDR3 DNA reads TGTGCCAGCAGCCAACAGACCGGCGGAGGCTACACCTTC.

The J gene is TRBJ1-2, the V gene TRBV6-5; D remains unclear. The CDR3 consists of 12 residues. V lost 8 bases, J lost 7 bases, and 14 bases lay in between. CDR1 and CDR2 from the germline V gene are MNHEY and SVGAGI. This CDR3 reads CASAITGGGYTF. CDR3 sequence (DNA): TGTGCCAGCGCGATAACTGGTGGTGGCTACACCTTC.

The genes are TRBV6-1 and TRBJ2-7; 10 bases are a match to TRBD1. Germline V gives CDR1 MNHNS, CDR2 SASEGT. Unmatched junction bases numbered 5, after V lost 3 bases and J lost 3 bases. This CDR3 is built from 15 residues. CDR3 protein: CASSDYGTGDYEQYF. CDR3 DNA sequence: TGTGCCAGCAGTGACTACGGGACAGGGGACTACGAGCAGTACTTC.

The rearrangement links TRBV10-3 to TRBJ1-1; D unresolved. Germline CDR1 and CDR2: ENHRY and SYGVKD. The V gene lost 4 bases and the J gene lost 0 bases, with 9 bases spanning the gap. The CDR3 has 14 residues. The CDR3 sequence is CAISAQSMNTEAFF. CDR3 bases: TGTGCCATCAGTGCACAGAGTATGAACACTGAAGCTTTCTTT.

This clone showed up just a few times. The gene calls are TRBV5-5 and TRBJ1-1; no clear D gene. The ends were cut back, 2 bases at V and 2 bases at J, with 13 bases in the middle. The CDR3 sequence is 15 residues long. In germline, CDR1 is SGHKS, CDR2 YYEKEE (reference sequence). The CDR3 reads CASSFLGQVNTEAFF. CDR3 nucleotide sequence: TGTGCCAGCAGCTTTTTAGGTCAGGTAAACACTGAAGCTTTCTTT.

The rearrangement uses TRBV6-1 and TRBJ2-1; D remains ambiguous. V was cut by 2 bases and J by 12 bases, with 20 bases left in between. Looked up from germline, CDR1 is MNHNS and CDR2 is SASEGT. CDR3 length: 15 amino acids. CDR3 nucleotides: TGTGCCAGCAGTGAATCGGCCGGGTCTTATGTCCCGCAGTTCTTC. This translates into CASSESAGSYVPQFF.

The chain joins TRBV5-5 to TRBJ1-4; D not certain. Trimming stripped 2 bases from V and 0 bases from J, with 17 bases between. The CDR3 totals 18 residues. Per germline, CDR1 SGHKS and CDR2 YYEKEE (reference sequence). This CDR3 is CASSFASLTASTNEKLFF. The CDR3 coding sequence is TGTGCCAGCAGCTTCGCCTCCCTGACGGCTTCAACTAATGAAAAACTGTTTTTT.

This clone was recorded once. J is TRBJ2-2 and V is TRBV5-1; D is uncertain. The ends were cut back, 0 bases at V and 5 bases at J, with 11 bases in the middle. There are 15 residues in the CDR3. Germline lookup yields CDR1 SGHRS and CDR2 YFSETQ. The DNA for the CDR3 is TGCGCCAGCAGCTTGGCACGGGTGGAGACCGGGGAGCTGTTTTTT. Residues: CASSLARVETGELFF.

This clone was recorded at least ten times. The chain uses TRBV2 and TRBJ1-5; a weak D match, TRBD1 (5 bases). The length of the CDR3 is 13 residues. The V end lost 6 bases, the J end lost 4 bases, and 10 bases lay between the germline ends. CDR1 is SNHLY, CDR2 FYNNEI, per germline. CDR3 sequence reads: CASRGGANQPQHF. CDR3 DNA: TGTGCCAGCAGAGGAGGGGCTAATCAGCCCCAGCATTTT.

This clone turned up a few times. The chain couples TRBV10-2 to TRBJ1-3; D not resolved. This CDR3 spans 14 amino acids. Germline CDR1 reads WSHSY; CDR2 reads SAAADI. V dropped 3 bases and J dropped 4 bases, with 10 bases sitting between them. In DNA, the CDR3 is TGCGCCAGCAGTGAAGGAGGGAGAGGAAACACCATATATTTT. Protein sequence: CASSEGGRGNTIYF.

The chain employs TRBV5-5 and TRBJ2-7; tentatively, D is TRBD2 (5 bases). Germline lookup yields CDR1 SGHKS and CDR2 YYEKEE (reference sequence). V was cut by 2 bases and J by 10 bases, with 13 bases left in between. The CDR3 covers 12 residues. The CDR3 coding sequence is TGTGCCAGCAGCTTCGGGGTCGGTCCCCAGTACTTC. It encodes CASSFGVGPQYF.

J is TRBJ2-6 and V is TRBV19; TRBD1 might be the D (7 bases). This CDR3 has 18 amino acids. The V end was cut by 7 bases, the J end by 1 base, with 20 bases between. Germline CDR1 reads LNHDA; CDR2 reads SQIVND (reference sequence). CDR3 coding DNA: TGTGCCAGTAACGTGATCGGCAGGGGGGAGTCTGGGGCCAACGTCCTGACTTTC. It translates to CASNVIGRGESGANVLTF.

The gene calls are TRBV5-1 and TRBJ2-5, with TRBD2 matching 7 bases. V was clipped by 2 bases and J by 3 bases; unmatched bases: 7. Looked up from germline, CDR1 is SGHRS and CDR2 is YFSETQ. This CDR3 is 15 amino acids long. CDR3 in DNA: TGCGCCAGCAGCTTATTGGCGGGAGAAAAAGAGACCCAGTACTTC. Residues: CASSLLAGEKETQYF.

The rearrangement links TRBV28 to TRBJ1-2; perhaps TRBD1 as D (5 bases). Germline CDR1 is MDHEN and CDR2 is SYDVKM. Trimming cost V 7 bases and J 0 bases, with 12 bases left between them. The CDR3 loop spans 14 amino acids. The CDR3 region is CASNWGPANYGYTF. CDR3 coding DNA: TGTGCCAGCAATTGGGGACCCGCTAACTATGGCTACACCTTC.

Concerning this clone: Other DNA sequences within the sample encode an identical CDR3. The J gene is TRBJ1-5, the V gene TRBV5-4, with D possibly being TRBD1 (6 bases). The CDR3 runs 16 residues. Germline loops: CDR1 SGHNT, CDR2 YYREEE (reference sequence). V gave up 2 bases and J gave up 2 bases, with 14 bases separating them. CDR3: CASSLGGRSGNQPQHF. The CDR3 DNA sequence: TGTGCCAGCAGCTTAGGGGGGCGTTCGGGCAATCAGCCCCAGCATTTT. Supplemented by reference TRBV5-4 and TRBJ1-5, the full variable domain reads ETGVTQSPTHLIKTRGQQVTLRCSSQSGHNTVSWYQQALGQGPQFIFQYYREEENGRGNFPPRFSGLQFPNYSSELNVNALELDDSALYLCASSLGGRSGNQPQHFGDGTRLSIL.

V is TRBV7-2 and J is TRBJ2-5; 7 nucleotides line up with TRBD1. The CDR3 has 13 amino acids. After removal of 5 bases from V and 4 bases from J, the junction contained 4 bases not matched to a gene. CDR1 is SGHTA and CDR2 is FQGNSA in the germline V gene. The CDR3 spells CASSRNRGETQYF. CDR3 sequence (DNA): TGTGCCAGCAGCCGCAACAGGGGAGAGACCCAGTACTTC.

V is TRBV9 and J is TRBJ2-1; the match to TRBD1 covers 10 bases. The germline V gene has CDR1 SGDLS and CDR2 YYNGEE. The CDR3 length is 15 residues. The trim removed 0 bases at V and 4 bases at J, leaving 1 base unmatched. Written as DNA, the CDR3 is TGTGCCAGCAGCGTAGAGGACAGGGGGTACAATGAGCAGTTCTTC. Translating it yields CASSVEDRGYNEQFF.

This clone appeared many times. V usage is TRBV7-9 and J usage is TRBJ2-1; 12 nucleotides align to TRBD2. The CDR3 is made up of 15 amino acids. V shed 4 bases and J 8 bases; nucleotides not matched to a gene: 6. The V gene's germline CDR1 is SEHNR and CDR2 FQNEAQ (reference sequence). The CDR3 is CASSYLAGGPHEQFF. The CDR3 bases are TGTGCCAGCAGCTACCTAGCGGGAGGGCCCCATGAGCAGTTCTTC.

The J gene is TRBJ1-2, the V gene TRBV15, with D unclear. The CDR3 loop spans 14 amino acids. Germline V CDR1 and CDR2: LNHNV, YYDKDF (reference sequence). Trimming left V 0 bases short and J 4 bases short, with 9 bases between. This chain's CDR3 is CATSRDLGPYGYTF. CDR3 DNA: TGTGCCACCAGCAGAGATCTAGGTCCCTATGGCTACACCTTC.

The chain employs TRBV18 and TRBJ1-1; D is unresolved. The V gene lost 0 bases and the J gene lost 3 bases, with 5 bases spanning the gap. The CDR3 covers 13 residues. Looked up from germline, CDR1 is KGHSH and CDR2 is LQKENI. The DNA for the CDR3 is TGTGCCAGCTCACCACCCGGACACACTGAAGCTTTCTTT. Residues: CASSPPGHTEAFF.

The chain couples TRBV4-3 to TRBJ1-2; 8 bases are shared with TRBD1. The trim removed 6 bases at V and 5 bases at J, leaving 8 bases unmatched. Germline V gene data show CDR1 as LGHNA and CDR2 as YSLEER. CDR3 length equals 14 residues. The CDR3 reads CASRPGQGSYGYTF. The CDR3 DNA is TGCGCCAGCAGACCAGGACAGGGATCTTATGGCTACACCTTC.

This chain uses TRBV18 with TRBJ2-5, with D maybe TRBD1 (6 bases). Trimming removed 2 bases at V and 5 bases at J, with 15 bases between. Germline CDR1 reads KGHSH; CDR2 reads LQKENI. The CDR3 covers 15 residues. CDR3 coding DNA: TGTGCCAGCTCACCAGAGGCAGGGGTGATCGAGACCCAGTACTTC. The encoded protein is CASSPEAGVIETQYF. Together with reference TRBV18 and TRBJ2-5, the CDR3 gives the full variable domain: NAGVMQNPRHLVRRRGQEARLRCSPMKGHSHVYWYRQLPEEGLKFMVYLQKENIIDESGMPKERFSAEFPKEGPSILRIQQVVRGDSAAYFCASSPEAGVIETQYFGPGTRLLVL.

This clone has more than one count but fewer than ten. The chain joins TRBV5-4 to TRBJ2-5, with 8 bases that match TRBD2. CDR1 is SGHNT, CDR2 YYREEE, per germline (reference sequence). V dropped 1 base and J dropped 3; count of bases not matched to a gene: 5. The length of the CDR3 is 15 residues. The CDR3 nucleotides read TGTGCCAGCAGCTTGAAGCGGGGGAGTAAAGAGACCCAGTACTTC. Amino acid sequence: CASSLKRGSKETQYF.

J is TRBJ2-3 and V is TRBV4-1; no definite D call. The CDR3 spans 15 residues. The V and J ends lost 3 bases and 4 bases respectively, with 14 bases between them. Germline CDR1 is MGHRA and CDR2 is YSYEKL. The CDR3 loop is CASSHLTINADTQYF. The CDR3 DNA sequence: TGCGCCAGCAGCCACTTGACCATAAACGCAGATACGCAGTATTTT.

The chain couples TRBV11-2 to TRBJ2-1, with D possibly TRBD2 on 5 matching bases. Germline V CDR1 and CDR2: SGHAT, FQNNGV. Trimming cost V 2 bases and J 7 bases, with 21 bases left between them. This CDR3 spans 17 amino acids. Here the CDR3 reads CASSLFSLTTRGNEQFF. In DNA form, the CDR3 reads TGTGCCAGCAGCTTATTTTCTCTCACAACGCGCGGGAATGAGCAGTTCTTC.